The 15 T cell receptor beta chains below all came from one sample that was sequenced in a study of T cells in Graves' hyperthyroidism and ophthalmopathy. Regions amplified from RNA transcripts were the TCR beta CDR3 regions. With the HTBI primer set, the TCR CDR3 went through a first round of RT-PCR. Each CDR3 protein is one row after TCRdb ran MiXCR on the multiplex PCR reads. The table includes a few hundred thousand distinct CDR3 sequences, 15% to 20% detected once. Sequencing was carried out using blood. The source of these receptors is a woman aged 18-35 years with Graves' ophthalmopathy.

This clonotype was counted at least ten times. The CDR3 here is CASSLVMNTEAFF. The DNA for the CDR3 is TGTGCCAGCAGTTTAGTTATGAACACTGAAGCTTTCTTT. The chain links TRBV27 to TRBJ1-1; no firm D call. The V end was cut by 2 bases, the J end by 0 bases, with 4 bases between. Germline lookup yields CDR1 MNHEY and CDR2 SMNVEV (reference sequence). The length of the CDR3 is 13 residues.

J is TRBJ1-5 and V is TRBV28; D is unclear. Trimming took 7 bases from V and 5 from J, leaving 15 bases between them. The CDR3 sequence is 14 residues long. The germline gives CDR1 MDHEN, CDR2 SYDVKM. The chain's CDR3 is CASTPGRRDQPQHF. CDR3 in DNA: TGTGCCAGCACCCCCGGGAGGCGGGATCAGCCCCAGCATTTT.

J is TRBJ2-3 and V is TRBV5-6; D call uncertain. The V and J ends lost 0 bases and 6 bases respectively, with 5 bases between them. Germline CDR1 SGHDT, CDR2 YYEEEE. This CDR3 has 12 amino acids. The CDR3 nucleotides are TGTGCCAGCAGCTTGGTGATGGATACGCAGTATTTT. It encodes CASSLVMDTQYF.

The sample holds many counts of this clonotype. The J gene is TRBJ2-3, the V gene TRBV20-1; no clear D. V lost 5 bases and J 6 bases, leaving 9 bases between the germline ends. This CDR3 has 11 residues. Per the germline V gene, CDR1 is DFQATT and CDR2 is SNEGSKA (reference sequence). The chain's CDR3 is CSAFALDTQYF. The CDR3 nucleotides are TGCAGTGCTTTCGCGTTGGATACGCAGTATTTT.

Many counts were recorded for this clonotype. The chain carries TRBV6-1 and TRBJ2-7; D gene ambiguous. Germline values: CDR1 MNHNS, CDR2 SASEGT. The ends were cut back, 3 bases at V and 3 bases at J, with 12 bases in the middle. The CDR3 loop spans 14 amino acids. CDR3 region: CASSEIVPLYEQYF. As DNA, the CDR3 is TGTGCCAGCAGTGAGATAGTCCCCCTCTACGAGCAGTACTTC.

This chain links TRBV6-4 with TRBJ1-1, with 7 positions matching TRBD1. The CDR3 spans 15 residues. Germline values: CDR1 MRHNA, CDR2 SNTAGT. Losses at the gene ends were 6 bases for V and 0 bases for J; bases not matched to a gene: 7. CDR3 loop: CASRMAGGMNTEAFF. The CDR3 DNA reads as TGTGCCAGCAGAATGGCAGGGGGGATGAACACTGAAGCTTTCTTT.

The genes are TRBV19 and TRBJ1-2, with no clear D. V was pared by 6 bases and J by 5 bases, with 16 bases between. This CDR3 is 14 amino acids long. Looked up from germline, CDR1 is LNHDA and CDR2 is SQIVND (reference sequence). CDR3 loop: CASRWDGQTYGYTF. The CDR3 coding sequence is TGTGCCAGTAGGTGGGATGGGCAGACTTATGGCTACACCTTC.

The V call is TRBV19, the J call TRBJ2-1; TRBD1 agrees at 7 bases. J gave up 4 bases and V 6 bases, and 3 bases lay outside the gene matches. The CDR3 consists of 13 residues. CDR1 and CDR2 from the germline V gene are LNHDA and SQIVND (reference sequence). For the CDR3, the DNA is TGTGCCAGTAGAAGGACAGGTTACAATGAGCAGTTCTTC. Its translation is CASRRTGYNEQFF. Full variable domain (remainder filled in from reference TRBV19 and TRBJ2-1): DGGITQSPKYLFRKEGQNVTLSCEQNLNHDAMYWYRQDPGQGLRLIYYSQIVNDFQKGDIAEGYSVSREKKESFPLTVTSAQKNPTAFYLCASRRTGYNEQFFGPGTRLTVL.

This clonotype was seen a few times. This rearrangement joins TRBV28 to TRBJ1-5; the D gene is possibly TRBD1 (5 bases). V shed 7 bases and J shed 9 bases, with 25 bases lying between them. The V gene's germline CDR1 is MDHEN and CDR2 SYDVKM. The CDR3 has 16 residues. The CDR3 region is CASNPRRRGLRRPQHF. CDR3 nucleotide sequence: TGTGCCAGCAACCCACGGAGGAGGGGACTTCGCCGGCCCCAGCATTTT.

This clonotype came up many times. The genes are TRBV30 and TRBJ1-1; 7 positions match TRBD1. Germline CDR1 and CDR2: GTSNPN and SVGIG (reference sequence). J was trimmed by 5 bases and V by 4 bases; bases with no gene match: 4. This CDR3 contains 12 residues. DNA of the CDR3: TGTGCCTGGACCTCAGGGGGAACTGAAGCTTTCTTT. It specifies CAWTSGGTEAFF. Supplemented by reference TRBV30 and TRBJ1-1, the full variable domain reads SQTIHQWPATLVQPVGSPLSLECTVEGTSNPNLYWYRQAAGRGLQLLFYSVGIGQISSEVPQNLSASRPQDRQFILSSKKLLLSDSGFYLCAWTSGGTEAFFGQGTRLTVV.

As regards this clonotype: One end of the junction varies from germline; a read error may be responsible. This rearrangement joins TRBV7-3 to TRBJ1-6, with 7 nucleotides matching TRBD1. This CDR3 has 16 residues. Germline values: CDR1 SGHTA, CDR2 FQGTGA. The CDR3 coding sequence is TGCGCCAGCAGCCCAGTATCGGGACAGTATAATTCACCCCTCCACTTT. Translating gives CASSPVSGQYNSPLHF.

This clonotype came up many times. The CDR3 DNA follows: TGTGCCAGCAGTCGGGACGGCTACTACGAGCAGTACTTC. Its protein product is CASSRDGYYEQYF. The chain uses TRBV27 and TRBJ2-7; D tentatively fits TRBD1 or TRBD2 (5 bases each). CDR3 length equals 13 residues. CDR1 is MNHEY, CDR2 SMNVEV, per germline (reference sequence). V gave up 5 bases and J gave up 3 bases, with 11 bases separating them.

This clonotype was picked up many times. The rearrangement joins TRBV7-8 to TRBJ1-1; D unresolved. Germline V CDR1 and CDR2: SGHVS, FQNEAQ. This CDR3 has 16 residues. V lost 4 bases to trimming and J lost 4 bases, with 19 bases between them. CDR3 nucleotides: TGTGCCAGCAGCTCAACCGCCGGGTCACAAGGCACTGAAGCTTTCTTT. Translated: CASSSTAGSQGTEAFF.

This clonotype was counted ten times or more. The J gene is TRBJ2-1, the V gene TRBV13; possible D gene TRBD2, 6 bases. The germline V gene encodes CDR1 PRHDT and CDR2 FYEKMQ (reference sequence). This CDR3 spans 16 amino acids. Trimming took 5 bases from V and 5 from J, leaving 19 bases between them. The DNA for the CDR3 is TGTGCCAGCAGCCCCCGTGTTTTGGGACTGAACAATGAGCAGTTCTTC. Its protein product is CASSPRVLGLNNEQFF.

This clonotype was recorded many times. The chain uses TRBV7-9 and TRBJ2-5, with no clear D. The CDR3 is 13 residues long. Trimming took off 1 base at V and 2 bases at J, with 5 bases between the two ends. Germline assignment: CDR1 SEHNR and CDR2 FQNEAQ (reference sequence). Here the CDR3 DNA reads TGTGCCAGCAGCTTAGACGATCAAGAGACCCAGTACTTC. It translates to CASSLDDQETQYF. The variable domain in full, with the rest retrieved from reference TRBV7-9 and TRBJ2-5, is DTGVSQNPRHKITKRGQNVTFRCDPISEHNRLYWYRQTLGQGPEFLTYFQNEAQLEKSRLLSDRFSAERPKGSFSTLEIQRTEQGDSAMYLCASSLDDQETQYFGPGTRLLVL.